These 7 T cell receptor beta chains originate from one sample sequenced in a study of blood T cell repertoires in COVID-19. The method was immunoSEQ multiplex PCR; TCRdb's version includes in-frame clones alone and lacks a portion of them. The table has 65,000 to 95,000 clones, about 79% seen once; the top ten hold about 20%. Sequencing was done on a sample of peripheral blood. These receptors were taken from a woman aged 50 to 60 with acute or convalescent COVID-19.

This clone was recorded a few times. The chain combines TRBV29-1 with TRBJ1-1; D not certain. Trimming removed 4 bases at V and 7 bases at J, with 13 bases between. Per germline, CDR1 SQVTM and CDR2 ANQGSEA. The CDR3 is 12 residues long. CDR3 residues: CSVVAGGNEAFF. The CDR3, as DNA: TGCAGCGTTGTAGCTGGTGGAAATGAAGCTTTCTTT.

The J gene is TRBJ2-1, the V gene TRBV11-2; D is uncertain. With 3 bases removed from V and 0 bases from J, the gap between germline ends came to 18 bases. Germline values: CDR1 SGHAT, CDR2 FQNNGV. This CDR3 is built from 18 residues. CDR3 residues: CASSLGFKTLRSYNEQFF. CDR3 bases: TGTGCCAGCAGCTTGGGCTTCAAAACGTTACGCTCCTACAATGAGCAGTTCTTC. Complete variable domain (other parts from reference TRBV11-2 and TRBJ2-1): EAGVAQSPRYKIIEKRQSVAFWCNPISGHATLYWYQQILGQGPKLLIQFQNNGVVDDSQLPKDRFSAERLKGVDSTLKIQPAKLEDSAVYLCASSLGFKTLRSYNEQFFGPGTRLTVL.

The chain combines TRBV7-3 with TRBJ1-2, with D possibly matching TRBD1 (6 bases). Deletions cut 5 bases from V and 8 bases from J, with 24 bases between. Germline V gene data show CDR1 as SGHTA and CDR2 as FQGTGA. This CDR3 region has 16 residues. As DNA, the CDR3 is TGTGCCAGCAGCCCCTTTCCCCGGACAGATCGTGGCGGCTACACCTTC. Translating gives CASSPFPRTDRGGYTF.

The chain couples TRBV28 to TRBJ2-6; tentative D call: TRBD1 (5 bases). Trimming shortened V by 4 bases and J by 2 bases, and 12 bases separated the two germline ends. This CDR3 region has 16 residues. Looked up from germline, CDR1 is MDHEN and CDR2 is SYDVKM. The CDR3 DNA reads TGTGCCAGCAGTTCCCCCGGCAGGGCTGGGGCCAACGTCCTGACTTTC. It is translated as CASSSPGRAGANVLTF.

The chain joins TRBV18 to TRBJ1-2; a possible D gene is TRBD1 (5 bases). Germline values: CDR1 KGHSH, CDR2 LQKENI. Trimming cost V 0 bases and J 6 bases, with 23 bases left between them. The CDR3 spans 18 residues. This CDR3 is CASSPPVYSQGLSDGYTF. CDR3 nucleotide sequence: TGTGCCAGCTCACCACCGGTTTATAGCCAGGGACTTTCGGATGGCTACACCTTC.

The chain combines TRBV6-5 with TRBJ2-3; 13 bases agree with TRBD2. In germline, CDR1 is MNHEY, CDR2 SVGAGI. J lost 0 bases, V lost 6 bases, and 0 bases had no gene match. This CDR3 has 15 amino acids. As DNA, the CDR3 is TGTGCCAGCAGACTAGCGGGGGGGAGCACAGATACGCAGTATTTT. This sequence encodes CASRLAGGSTDTQYF.

The chain combines TRBV29-1 with TRBJ1-3; D uncertain. The V and J ends lost 4 bases and 0 bases respectively, with 13 bases between them. The CDR3 is made up of 15 amino acids. CDR1 and CDR2 (germline): SQVTM, ANQGSEA. The CDR3 region is CSVGRGGNSGNTIYF. In DNA, the CDR3 is TGCAGCGTTGGCCGTGGAGGGAACTCTGGAAACACCATATATTTT. Full variable domain (remainder filled in from reference TRBV29-1 and TRBJ1-3): SAVISQKPSRDICQRGTSLTIQCQVDSQVTMMFWYRQQPGQSLTLIATANQGSEATYESGFVIDKFPISRPNLTFSTLTVSNMSPEDSSIYLCSVGRGGNSGNTIYFGEGSWLTVV.